The 4 T cell receptor beta chains presented below share a single source sample, sequenced in a study of T cells in localized non-small cell lung cancer. The data were produced by immunoSEQ multiplex PCR, yet TCRdb's version contains in-frame clones alone and is incomplete. The sample carries about 54,000 clones, around four fifths recorded once. The sequenced sample was peripheral blood, obtained before any cancer treatment. The receptors come from a female donor aged 60 or older with stage II squamous cell lung carcinoma.

This clone was seen just once. The V gene is TRBV7-2, the J gene TRBJ2-5; a weak D match, TRBD2 (5 bases). Germline CDR1 and CDR2: SGHTA and FQGNSA. The length of the CDR3 is 12 residues. V dropped 3 bases and J dropped 8 bases, with 10 bases sitting between them. CDR3: CASSLEAETQYF. The CDR3 bases are TGTGCCAGCAGCTTGGAGGCGGAAACCCAGTACTTC.

Regarding this clone: The sample holds other DNA sequences that translate to the same CDR3. V gene TRBV15 combines with J gene TRBJ1-4; no clear D gene. CDR1 and CDR2 (germline): LNHNV, YYDKDF (reference sequence). Trimming took 8 bases from V and 1 from J, leaving 11 bases between them. This CDR3 comprises 14 residues. CDR3 DNA: TGTGCCACCCGACCAGGAAGAACTAATGAAAAACTGTTTTTT. Translation: CATRPGRTNEKLFF.

The chain is built from TRBV7-8 and TRBJ1-2; D might be TRBD1 (5 bases). Germline V gene sequence: CDR1 SGHVS, CDR2 FQNEAQ. The length of the CDR3 is 14 residues. V was pared by 1 base and J by 7 bases, with 13 bases between. The CDR3 DNA is TGTGCCAGCAGCTTAGAAGGTCGGGGGGGTGGCTACACCTTC. Amino acids: CASSLEGRGGGYTF.

The rearrangement uses TRBV2 and TRBJ1-1; D possibly corresponds to TRBD1 (6 bases). The V gene lost 6 bases and the J gene lost 3 bases, with 11 bases spanning the gap. The CDR3 has 13 residues. The germline V gene encodes CDR1 SNHLY and CDR2 FYNNEI. The CDR3 spells CASRVTGYTEAFF. The DNA for the CDR3 is TGTGCCAGCAGGGTAACAGGGTACACTGAAGCTTTCTTT.